This is a list of T cell receptor beta chains from one sample in a study of identical twins. TCRdb itself ran the 5' RACE reads through MiXCR, one entry per CDR3 protein. There are roughly 540,000 distinct CDR3 sequences in the sample; roughly 21% occur only once, and under 0.95% lies in the top ten. These data also featured in a second study, about T cells expressing NK-cell markers.

Sequencing used CD4+ T cells sorted from blood. The receptors come from a woman aged 18-30 years in good health. Each CDR3 is given with its conserved first and last residue. Size values are once, few and many counts, or a class for expanded clones, and some rows have none.

abundance	v_gene	j_gene	CDR3aa
NA	TRBV6-1	TRBJ2-1	CASRPSSGIIGEQFF
NA	TRBV2	TRBJ1-1	CASSEVGAFF
NA	TRBV25-1	TRBJ2-7	CASSEWGGKGEQYF
NA	TRBV30	TRBJ2-1	CAWSVRDNEQFF
few	TRBV9	TRBJ1-1	CASSVDGENTEAFF
many	TRBV5-1	TRBJ1-6	CASSSGRGSYNSPLHF
few	TRBV7-2	TRBJ2-3	CASSYVPAIDTQYF
NA	TRBV6-5	TRBJ2-7	CASSYSRTGALYEQYF
few	TRBV20-1	TRBJ2-1	CSARFTSGGNEQFF
many	TRBV29-1	TRBJ2-1	CSASGTGGYNEQFF
NA	TRBV12-3/TRBV12-4	TRBJ1-5	CASSFSLGLRPQHF
NA	TRBV7-2	TRBJ2-2	CASSPQGVAGELFF
NA	TRBV20-1	TRBJ2-5	CSATRGGSQETQYF
many	TRBV5-1	TRBJ2-3	CASSRGEGAADTQYF
few	TRBV20-1	TRBJ1-2	CSANGRLSYGYTF
NA	TRBV20-1	TRBJ2-3	CSASRDFTDTQYF
few	TRBV12-3/TRBV12-4	TRBJ1-1	CATQPGVRVGGTEAFF
few	TRBV20-1	TRBJ1-5	CSASPGQGRAQPQHF
NA	TRBV5-3	TRBJ2-1	CARSLALCDFGIHEQFF
NA	TRBV6-5	TRBJ1-2	CASSYSSSRANYGYTF